A selection of T cell receptor beta chains follows, all from one sample in a study of cytomegalovirus exposure and HLA in healthy donors. Only in-frame clones appear in the TCRdb table, and some are missing; sequencing was by immunoSEQ multiplex PCR. The top ten hold around 0.96% of the sample, which has about 160,000 clones, 84% seen once. The specimen was PBMCs. The receptors derive from a man younger than 40 in good health and CMV-seronegative. Each CDR3 is given without its conserved first and last residue.

V,CDR3
TRBV9,ASSVVAGGEQY
TRBV19,AAGPILGDTQY
TRBV23-1,ASSRDTNYGYT
TRBV7-9,ASSYISTGAVAEQY
TRBV19,ASSRELNTGELF
TRBV18,ASSPRHLNQPQH
TRBV29-1,SVARDQETQY
TRBV5-1,ASSRTVQETQY
TRBV11-2,ASSLGGLAGDTQY
TRBV12-5,ASGLEGPGNTIY
TRBV19,ASSQGGNQETQY
TRBV7-9,ASSLVGQGSF
TRBV19,ASSIVAGGNTGELF
TRBV2,ASSSQGVNQPQH
TRBV6-6,ASSQRTGEGSYGYT
TRBV30,AWSIQGVNSPLH
TRBV18,ASSPAGVGYEQY
TRBV5-4,ASSWETGGTAEAF
TRBV4-1,ASSQDRTGGNYEQY
TRBV5-4,ASSPGLAGVSQEQY
TRBV7-2,ASSGQPNTEAF
TRBV15,ATSSGGGSYNEQF
TRBV6-4,ASSDRETDTQY
TRBV15,ATSETGANYGYT
TRBV5-4,ASSLQGAGETQY
TRBV28,AIRTTGRTEAF
TRBV5-1,ASSSGLAGGRTDTQY
TRBV19,ASSSVGSYEQY
TRBV11-3,ASSLETARADTQY
TRBV10-3,AISERPGEGNTEAF
TRBV7-7,ASSSTRETQY
TRBV4-2,ASSHPPPLAGGGANVLT
TRBV19,ASSTAARGSYNEQF
TRBV6-1,ASSDRDRGNYGYT
TRBV4-1,ASSQDYGGLRETQY
TRBV14,ASSRPGNPYEQY
TRBV5-8,ASNLARTSGRYEQY
TRBV27,ASGNQGNAEAF
TRBV6-4,ASSDSQGHTDTQY
TRBV19,ASKENYNRGTQPQH
TRBV30,AWSVGGVGDEQF
TRBV7-9,ASSLGPGQGNTGELF
TRBV19,ASTMGDRGSQPQH
TRBV5-1,ASSDRPTGVGGAF
TRBV7-9,ASSLGLAEGETQY
TRBV19,ASSPAMSSGNTIY
TRBV5-4,ASSLGGLAGETNIQY
TRBV27,ASSPGQVSREQY